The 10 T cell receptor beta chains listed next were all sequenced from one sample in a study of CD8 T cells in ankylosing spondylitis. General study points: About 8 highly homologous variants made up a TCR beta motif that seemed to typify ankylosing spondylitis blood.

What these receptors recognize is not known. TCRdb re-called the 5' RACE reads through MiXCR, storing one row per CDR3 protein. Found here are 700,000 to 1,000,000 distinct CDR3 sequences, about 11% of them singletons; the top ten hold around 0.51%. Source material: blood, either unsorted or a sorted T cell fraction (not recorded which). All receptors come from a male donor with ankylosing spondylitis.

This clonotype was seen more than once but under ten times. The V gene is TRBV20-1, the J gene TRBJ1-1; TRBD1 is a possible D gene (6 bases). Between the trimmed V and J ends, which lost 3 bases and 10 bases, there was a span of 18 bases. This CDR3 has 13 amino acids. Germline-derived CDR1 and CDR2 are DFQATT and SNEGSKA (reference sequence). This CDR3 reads CSARRQASSVAFF. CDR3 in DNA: TGCAGTGCTAGGCGACAGGCATCGTCGGTAGCTTTCTTT.

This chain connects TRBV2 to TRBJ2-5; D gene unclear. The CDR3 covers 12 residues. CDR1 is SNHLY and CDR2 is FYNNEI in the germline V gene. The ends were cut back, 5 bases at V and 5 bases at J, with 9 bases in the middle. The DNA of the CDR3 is TGTGCCAGCAGTACCCGACGGGAGACCCAGTACTTC. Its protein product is CASSTRRETQYF.

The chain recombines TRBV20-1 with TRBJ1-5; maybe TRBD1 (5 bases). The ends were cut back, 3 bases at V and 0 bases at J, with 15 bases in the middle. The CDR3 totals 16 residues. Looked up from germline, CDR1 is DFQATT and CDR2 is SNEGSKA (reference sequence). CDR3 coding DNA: TGCAGTGCTAGGGCGCAGCGGGGGGGTAGCAATCAGCCCCAGCATTTT. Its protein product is CSARAQRGGSNQPQHF.

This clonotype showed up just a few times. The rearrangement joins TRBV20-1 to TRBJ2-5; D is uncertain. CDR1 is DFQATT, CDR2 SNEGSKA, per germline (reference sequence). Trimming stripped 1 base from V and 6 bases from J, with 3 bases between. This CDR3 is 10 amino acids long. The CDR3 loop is CSARGQTQYF. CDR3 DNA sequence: TGCAGTGCTAGAGGCCAGACCCAGTACTTC.

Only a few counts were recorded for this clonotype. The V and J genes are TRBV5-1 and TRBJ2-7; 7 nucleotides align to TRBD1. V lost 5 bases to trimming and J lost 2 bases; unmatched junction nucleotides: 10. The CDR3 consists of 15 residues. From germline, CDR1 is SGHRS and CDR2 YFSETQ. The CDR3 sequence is CASRRSGQNTYEQYF. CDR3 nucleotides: TGCGCCAGCAGGCGATCGGGACAGAACACCTACGAGCAGTACTTC.

The chain's CDR3 is CASSLVDGYGYTF. In nucleotides, the CDR3 is TGTGCCAGCAGCTTAGTTGACGGCTATGGCTACACCTTC. The chain joins TRBV7-2 to TRBJ1-2; D gene uncertain. CDR3 length equals 13 residues. V dropped 1 base and J dropped 4 bases, with 7 bases sitting between them. Germline loops: CDR1 SGHTA, CDR2 FQGNSA.

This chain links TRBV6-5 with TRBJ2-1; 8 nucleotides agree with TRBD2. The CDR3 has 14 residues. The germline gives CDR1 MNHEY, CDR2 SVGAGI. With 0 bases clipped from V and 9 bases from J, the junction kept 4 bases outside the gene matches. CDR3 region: CASSYSRTSIEQFF. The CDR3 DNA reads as TGTGCCAGCAGTTACTCGAGGACTAGCATTGAGCAGTTCTTC.

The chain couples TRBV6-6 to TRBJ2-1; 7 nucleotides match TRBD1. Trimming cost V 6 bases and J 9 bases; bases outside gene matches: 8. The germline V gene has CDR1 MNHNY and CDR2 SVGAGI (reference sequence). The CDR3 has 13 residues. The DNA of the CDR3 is TGTGCCAGCAGCCAACAGGGGAATCCTGAGCAGTTCTTC. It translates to CASSQQGNPEQFF.

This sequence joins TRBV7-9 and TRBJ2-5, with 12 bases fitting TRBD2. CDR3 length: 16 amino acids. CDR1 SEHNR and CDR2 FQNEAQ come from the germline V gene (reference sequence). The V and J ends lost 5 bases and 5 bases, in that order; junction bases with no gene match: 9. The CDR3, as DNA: TGTGCCAGCAGCCCTAGCGGGAGGGCCAACCTGGAGACCCAGTACTTC. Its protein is CASSPSGRANLETQYF.

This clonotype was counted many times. The CDR3 nucleotides read TGCAGCGTCGATTCGTTGGGCACAGATACGCAGTATTTT. It encodes CSVDSLGTDTQYF. V usage is TRBV29-1 and J usage is TRBJ2-3; D gene uncertain. This CDR3 is 13 amino acids long. Germline V gene data show CDR1 as SQVTM and CDR2 as ANQGSEA. V was cut by 6 bases and J by 1 base, with 11 bases left in between.